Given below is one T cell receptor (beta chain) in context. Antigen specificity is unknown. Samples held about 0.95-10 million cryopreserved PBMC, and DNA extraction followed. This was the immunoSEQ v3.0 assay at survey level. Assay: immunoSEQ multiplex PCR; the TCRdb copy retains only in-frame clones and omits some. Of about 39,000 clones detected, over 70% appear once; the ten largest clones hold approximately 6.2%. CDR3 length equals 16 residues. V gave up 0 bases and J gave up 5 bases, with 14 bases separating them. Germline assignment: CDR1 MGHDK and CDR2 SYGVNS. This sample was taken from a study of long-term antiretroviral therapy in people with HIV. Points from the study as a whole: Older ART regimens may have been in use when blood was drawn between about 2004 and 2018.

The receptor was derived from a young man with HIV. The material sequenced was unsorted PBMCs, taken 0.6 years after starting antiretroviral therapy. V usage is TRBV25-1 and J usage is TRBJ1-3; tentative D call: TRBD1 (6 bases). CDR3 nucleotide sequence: TGTGCCAGCAGTGAATATTACGCGGACAGCCGAAACACCATATATTTT. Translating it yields CASSEYYADSRNTIYF.